The T cell receptor (beta chain) under discussion was sequenced for a study of Graves' ophthalmopathy and Graves' hyperthyroidism (dated by TCRdb to the late 2010s). Turning to the overall study: Peripheral blood was collected at initial diagnosis, before any treatment. The study used TCR beta repertoire signatures to distinguish Graves' ophthalmopathy from Graves' hyperthyroidism and to predict progression to ophthalmopathy. Following sample collection, hyperthyroidism patients were given methimazole at a starting dose of 30 mg daily, and ophthalmopathy patients were given high-dose intravenous methylprednisolone. In total, 135 blood samples were TCR-sequenced: 40 to 45 ophthalmopathy, over 70 hyperthyroidism and about 17 hyperthyroidism-to-ophthalmopathy patients. To explore V-J signatures distinguishing ophthalmopathy from hyperthyroidism, a discovery set of around 100 patients (roughly 44 ophthalmopathy, 55 to 60 stable hyperthyroidism) was enrolled. The independent validation cohort included 18 to 20 hyperthyroidism patients plus 17 patients who later progressed from hyperthyroidism to ophthalmopathy. In more than five hyperthyroidism patients, T-cell repertoires of thyroid tissue and blood were compared.

For repertoire sequencing, the TCR beta CDR3 regions were amplified from RNA transcripts. A first-round RT-PCR used HTBI primers with the Qiagen OneStep RT-PCR kit, followed by a second-round multiplex PCR, size selection and purification. Libraries were sequenced on an Illumina HiSeq2000 using paired-end 100 bp reads. The published analysis was carried out like this. SOAPnuke was used to process the reads, throwing out any read that had adapters, had uncalled bases, had a mean Phred below 15, or lacked an exact constant-primer or identifier match. COPE v1.2.5 was used to merge high-quality paired reads. Each unique nucleotide sequence was treated as a clonotype, and MiTCR v1.1 was used to align the clonotypes to the IMGT TRB V, D and J references. Analysis was restricted to V-J combinations with a frequency above 0.0001, which covered about 99% of repertoires. For each V-J combination, a TCR clonal expansion and chaos score was defined as F50 clonal expansion divided by the chaos observed in the TCRdist matrix. Welch's t-statistics and random forest were used to narrow the features down to around twelve V-J combinations, which were then fed into a naive Bayes classifier. The Morisita-Horn index was used to measure how similar the thyroid and blood repertoires were. TCRdb's own reprocessing of the public reads used fastp at Q25 and MiXCR and kept productive beta chains. Rows matching on CDR3 protein sequence are summarized as one entry with the most common DNA and genes. The V and J calls here are based on TCRdb, not the publication. The sample records roughly 400,000 distinct CDR3 sequences, approximately 17% of which are singletons. Roughly 2.4% of the sample is in the top ten clones.

Hyperthyroidism was considered stable if no progression to ophthalmopathy occurred within 18 months of follow-up. Hyperthyroidism patients were newly diagnosed, were aged 18 to 65 years, and had a disease duration under 2 months. Patients with other autoimmune diseases, uncontrolled infections, pregnancy or lactation were excluded from the study. Clinical symptoms, serum thyroxine, TRAb, thyroid ultrasound and orbital computed tomography formed the basis of the diagnosis. PBMCs were isolated from about 10 ml of fresh peripheral blood by Ficoll-Paque density gradient centrifugation. Total RNA was extracted with Trizol reagent and quality-checked on an Agilent 2100 Bioanalyzer. Its CDR3 holds 14 amino acids, cysteine through phenylalanine. CDR3 DNA is the only sequence kept; it has 42 bases, read in frame from the first base. At the junction V is shortened by 0 bases and J by 2 bases, with 7 bases in between. The germline V gene specifies MNHEY as CDR1 and SVGAGI as CDR2.

This clonotype was counted at least ten times. It has no known antigen specificity. Qualities for individual bases were not recorded, and no much larger clone is one base off. Overall results and qualifications from the work: Sample size was not statistically predetermined, and group allocation was not concealed from the investigators. Most of the expanded thyroid clonotypes with a frequency above 0.001 were also detected in blood, and it was suggested that the thyroid immune response may be reflected by blood repertoires. In validation, the model predicted ophthalmopathy progression with 70.59% sensitivity and roughly 72% specificity; roughly 11 predicted patients were CT-confirmed with GO in a median of around 6.5 months. In cross-validation, the 13-signature model distinguished ophthalmopathy from stable hyperthyroidism with roughly 90% sensitivity and around 81% specificity, and in the test set the corresponding values were roughly 80% and 76%.

Material for sequencing was peripheral blood. The TCR comes from an adult woman with stable Graves' hyperthyroidism. The V gene is TRBV6-5 and the J gene is TRBJ2-5, with the D gene uncertain. The sequence in DNA is TGTGCCAGCAGTTACTCGAGGCAGCAAGAGACCCAGTACTTC. Its protein product is CASSYSRQQETQYF.